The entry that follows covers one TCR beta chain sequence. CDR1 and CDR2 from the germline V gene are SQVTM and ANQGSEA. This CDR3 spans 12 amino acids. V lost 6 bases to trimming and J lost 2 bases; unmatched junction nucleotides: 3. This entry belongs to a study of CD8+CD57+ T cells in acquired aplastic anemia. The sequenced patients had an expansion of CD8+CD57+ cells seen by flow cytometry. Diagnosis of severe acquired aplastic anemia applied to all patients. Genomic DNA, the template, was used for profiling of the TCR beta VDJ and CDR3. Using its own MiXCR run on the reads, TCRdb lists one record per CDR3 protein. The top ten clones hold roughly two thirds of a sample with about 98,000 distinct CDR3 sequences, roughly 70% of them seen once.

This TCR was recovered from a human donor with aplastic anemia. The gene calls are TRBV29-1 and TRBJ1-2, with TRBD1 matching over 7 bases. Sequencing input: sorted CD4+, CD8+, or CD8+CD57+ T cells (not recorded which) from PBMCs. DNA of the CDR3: TGCAGCGTACGGGACAGCAACTATGGCTACACCTTC. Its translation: CSVRDSNYGYTF.